The source of this T cell receptor beta chain is a study of cytomegalovirus exposure and HLA in healthy donors. At the level of the study: Previous work identified 95 million to 120 million unique TCR beta sequences from around 200 million T cells. General observations from the study: There were several of the most significant clusters that appeared linked to common viral pathogens in a later analysis. A list of around 160 TCR beta chains associated with cytomegalovirus was given.

About this clone itself: Its antigen is currently unknown.

With 60 Vbeta and 13 Jbeta primers, the PCR was carried out. Data came from immunoSEQ multiplex PCR; TCRdb stores just in-frame clones and leaves some out. The sample lists 60,000 to 75,000 clones; around four fifths were seen once. The sequence was obtained from a woman aged 30 to 39 in good health and CMV-seronegative. The sequenced material came from PBMCs.

CDR3 loop: CASSLQGRVNTEAFF. The DNA of the CDR3 is TGTGCCAGCAGTTTACAGGGCAGGGTCAACACTGAAGCTTTCTTT. The J gene is TRBJ1-1, the V gene TRBV27, with D possibly being TRBD1 (5 bases). Germline CDR1 is MNHEY and CDR2 is SMNVEV (reference sequence). This CDR3 is 15 amino acids long. The V and J ends lost 2 bases and 2 bases respectively, with 12 bases between them.